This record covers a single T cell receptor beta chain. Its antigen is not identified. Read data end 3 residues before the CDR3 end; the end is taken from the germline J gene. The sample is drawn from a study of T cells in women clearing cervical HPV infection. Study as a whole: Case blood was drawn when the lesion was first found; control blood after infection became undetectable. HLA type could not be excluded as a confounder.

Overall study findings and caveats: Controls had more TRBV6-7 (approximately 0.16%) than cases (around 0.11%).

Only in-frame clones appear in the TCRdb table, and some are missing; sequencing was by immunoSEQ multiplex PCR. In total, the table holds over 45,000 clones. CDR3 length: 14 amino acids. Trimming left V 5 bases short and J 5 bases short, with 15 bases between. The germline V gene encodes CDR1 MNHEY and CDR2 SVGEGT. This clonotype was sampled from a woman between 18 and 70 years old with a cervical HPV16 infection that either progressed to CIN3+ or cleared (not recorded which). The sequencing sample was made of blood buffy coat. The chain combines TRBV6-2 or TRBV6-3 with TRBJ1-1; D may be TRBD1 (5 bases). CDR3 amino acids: CASSTRQGRTEAFF. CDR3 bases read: TGTGCCAGCAGTACCCGGCAGGGTAGAACTGAA.